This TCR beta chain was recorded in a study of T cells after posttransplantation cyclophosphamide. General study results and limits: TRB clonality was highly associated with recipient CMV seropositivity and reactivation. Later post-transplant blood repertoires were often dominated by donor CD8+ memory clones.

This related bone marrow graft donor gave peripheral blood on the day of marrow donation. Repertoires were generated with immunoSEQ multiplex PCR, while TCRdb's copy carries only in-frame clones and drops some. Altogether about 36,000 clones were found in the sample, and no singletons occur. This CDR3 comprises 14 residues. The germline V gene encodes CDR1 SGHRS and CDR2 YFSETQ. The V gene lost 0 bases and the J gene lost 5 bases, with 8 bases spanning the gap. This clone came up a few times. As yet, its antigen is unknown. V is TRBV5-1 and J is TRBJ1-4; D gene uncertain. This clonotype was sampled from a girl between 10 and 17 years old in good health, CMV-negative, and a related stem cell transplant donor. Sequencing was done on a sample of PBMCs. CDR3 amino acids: CASSLGWANEKLFF. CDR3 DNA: TGCGCCAGCAGCTTGGGTTGGGCCAATGAAAAACTGTTTTTT. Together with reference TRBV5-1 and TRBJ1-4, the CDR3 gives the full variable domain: KAGVTQTPRYLIKTRGQQVTLSCSPISGHRSVSWYQQTPGQGLQFLFEYFSETQRNKGNFPGRFSGRQFSNSRSEMNVSTLELGDSALYLCASSLGWANEKLFFGSGTQLSVL.